The 10 T cell receptor beta chains presented below share a single source sample, sequenced in a study of T cell responses to AZD1222 COVID-19 vaccine. Some clones are missing from TCRdb's copy, which holds only in-frame ones; the method was immunoSEQ multiplex PCR. The sample has under 95,000 clones, more than 70% seen once. This sample comprised peripheral blood, obtained 28 days after the second AZD1222 dose. These receptor sequences come from an adult who received the AZD1222 COVID-19 vaccine.

The V gene is TRBV7-2, the J gene TRBJ1-1; possibly TRBD1 for D (5 bases). V was cut by 0 bases and J by 2 bases, with 13 bases left in between. CDR1 is SGHTA, CDR2 FQGNSA, per germline. The CDR3 is made up of 16 amino acids. The CDR3 loop reads CASSLASQGPNTEAFF. CDR3 coding DNA: TGTGCCAGCAGCTTAGCGAGCCAGGGCCCTAACACTGAAGCTTTCTTT.

The chain employs TRBV7-2 and TRBJ2-7, with TRBD1 matching 9 bases. Losses at the gene ends were 7 bases for V and 4 bases for J; bases not matched to a gene: 14. CDR3 size: 16 residues. CDR1 and CDR2 (germline): SGHTA, FQGNSA. CDR3 protein: CASILTTMTGGYEQYF. CDR3 coding DNA: TGTGCCAGCATCCTTACGACGATGACAGGGGGGTACGAGCAGTACTTC.

For the CDR3, the DNA is TGTGCCTGGAGTACGGGACTAGCGGGAGTAGGAGAGCAGTTCTTC. This translates into CAWSTGLAGVGEQFF. This chain joins TRBV30 and TRBJ2-1, with 14 bases lining up with TRBD2. CDR3 size: 15 residues. Germline V gene data show CDR1 as GTSNPN and CDR2 as SVGIG (reference sequence). The V segment lost 2 bases and the J segment 10 bases; nucleotides outside the gene matches: 7.

The chain uses TRBV7-9 and TRBJ1-5; the D gene is possibly TRBD1 (6 bases). The CDR3 length is 14 residues. The germline CDR1 and CDR2 sequences are SEHNR and FQNEAQ (reference sequence). The V end was cut by 5 bases, the J end by 0 bases, with 8 bases between. This CDR3 reads CASSRTDSNQPQHF. The CDR3 DNA follows: TGTGCCAGCAGCCGGACAGATAGCAATCAGCCCCAGCATTTT.

The chain uses TRBV10-3 and TRBJ2-1; TRBD2 might be the D (5 bases). The germline V gene encodes CDR1 ENHRY and CDR2 SYGVKD. The germline V and J ends were trimmed by 4 bases and 7 bases, with 11 bases remaining between them. The CDR3 spans 13 residues. As DNA, the CDR3 is TGTGCCATCAGTGTATCGGACTGGAATGAGCAGTTCTTC. This codes for CAISVSDWNEQFF.

The chain recombines TRBV5-1 with TRBJ2-1; tentatively, D is TRBD2 (6 bases). This CDR3 region has 15 residues. The V end lost 1 base, the J end lost 5 bases, and 13 bases lay between the germline ends. Germline V lookup: CDR1 SGHRS, CDR2 YFSETQ. The CDR3 nucleotides read TGCGCCAGCAGCTTGATCGCGGGATCTAACAATGAGCAGTTCTTC. It translates to CASSLIAGSNNEQFF.

This sequence joins TRBV7-9 and TRBJ1-1; D is undetermined. The CDR3 covers 12 residues. The V end was cut by 3 bases, the J end by 1 base, with 3 bases between. The germline V gene has CDR1 SEHNR and CDR2 FQNEAQ (reference sequence). In nucleotides, the CDR3 is TGTGCCAGCAGCTTTGAGAACACTGAAGCTTTCTTT. Amino acid sequence: CASSFENTEAFF.

The chain carries TRBV2 and TRBJ2-5, with 12 bases fitting TRBD2. J lost 5 bases, V lost 6 bases, and 7 bases had no gene match. Germline CDR1 is SNHLY and CDR2 is FYNNEI. CDR3 length: 15 amino acids. The CDR3 DNA is TGTGCCAGCAGCAAATGGACTAGCGGGACGGAGACCCAGTACTTC. This codes for CASSKWTSGTETQYF. Complete variable domain (other parts from reference TRBV2 and TRBJ2-5): EPEVTQTPSHQVTQMGQEVILRCVPISNHLYFYWYRQILGQKVEFLVSFYNNEISEKSEIFDDQFSVERPDGSNFTLKIRSTKLEDSAMYFCASSKWTSGTETQYFGPGTRLLVL.

This sequence joins TRBV27 and TRBJ2-3; 8 positions agree with TRBD2. Losses at the gene ends were 5 bases for V and 0 bases for J; bases not matched to a gene: 7. This CDR3 has 16 residues. The germline V gene encodes CDR1 MNHEY and CDR2 SMNVEV (reference sequence). CDR3 region: CASSRSSGMSTDTQYF. CDR3 nucleotide sequence: TGTGCCAGCAGTCGGAGTAGCGGGATGAGCACAGATACGCAGTATTTT.

CDR3 loop: CACLVGGQYTEAFF. As DNA, the CDR3 is TGTGCCTGCCTAGTGGGAGGACAGTACACTGAAGCTTTCTTT. The rearrangement joins TRBV30 to TRBJ1-1; D is possibly TRBD1 (6 bases). V was cut by 6 bases and J by 3 bases, with 17 bases left in between. The germline V gene has CDR1 GTSNPN and CDR2 SVGIG (reference sequence). The CDR3 spans 14 residues.